Presented here are 20 T cell receptor beta chains from one specimen sequenced in a study of PD-1 blockade in classical Hodgkin lymphoma. Method: immunoSEQ multiplex PCR; TCRdb's copy keeps in-frame clones and lacks some. This table has some 90,000 clones, just under 80% appearing once. Noted time point: cycle 4 day 1 (C4D1), after about 6 weeks of nivolumab. No patient escaped relapse after autologous stem cell transplantation, and brentuximab vedotin exposure varied. This specimen consisted of peripheral blood mononuclear cells (PBMCs), obtained before the fourth cycle of nivolumab. These receptors originate from a human donor with classical Hodgkin lymphoma.

V and J are TRBV19 and TRBJ1-3; 8 bases are shared with TRBD1. Germline V gene lookup returns CDR1 LNHDA and CDR2 SQIVND (reference sequence). Trimming cost V 3 bases and J 0 bases; bases outside gene matches: 7. This CDR3 is 17 amino acids long. The CDR3 region has the DNA TGTGCCAGTAGTATCTGGCAGGGGGCTTCCTCTGGAAACACCATATATTTT. Protein sequence: CASSIWQGASSGNTIYF.

This clone appeared a few times. The chain joins TRBV6-4 to TRBJ1-1, with D unclear. V lost 3 bases to trimming and J lost 5 bases, with 13 bases between them. The CDR3 runs 14 residues. Per the germline V gene, CDR1 is MRHNA and CDR2 is SNTAGT. This CDR3 is CASSDSSLGTEAFF. CDR3 bases: TGTGCCAGCAGTGATAGCTCCCTGGGGACTGAAGCTTTCTTT.

This rearrangement joins TRBV7-2 to TRBJ2-3; 7 bases are shared with TRBD1. V shed 5 bases and J 2 bases; nucleotides not matched to a gene: 13. CDR1 and CDR2 (germline): SGHTA, FQGNSA. The CDR3 is 17 residues long. This CDR3 reads CASSPKRGDRDTDTQYF. The CDR3 DNA reads as TGTGCCAGCAGCCCCAAGAGGGGAGACAGGGACACAGATACGCAGTATTTT.

The chain employs TRBV18 and TRBJ1-1; possibly TRBD1 for D (6 bases). The CDR3 is made up of 15 amino acids. With 2 bases removed from V and 8 bases from J, the gap between germline ends came to 18 bases. CDR1 is KGHSH and CDR2 is LQKENI in the germline V gene. The CDR3 sequence is CASSPSSTGLREAFF. For the CDR3, the DNA is TGTGCCAGCTCACCAAGTTCGACAGGTCTGAGGGAAGCTTTCTTT.

The chain is built from TRBV7-3 and TRBJ2-3; D may correspond to TRBD1 or TRBD2 (5 bases each). The germline gives CDR1 SGHTA, CDR2 FQGTGA. V was trimmed by 4 bases and J by 2 bases, leaving 13 bases between them. The CDR3 length is 15 residues. CDR3 DNA: TGTGCCAGCAGCTACACCGGGACCCCCACAGATACGCAGTATTTT. Its protein is CASSYTGTPTDTQYF.

The CDR3 spells CASRQGNQPQHF. In nucleotides, the CDR3 is TGTGCCAGCAGACAGGGCAATCAGCCCCAGCATTTT. This rearrangement joins TRBV6-6 to TRBJ1-5, with D possibly being TRBD1 (5 bases). Per germline, CDR1 MNHNY and CDR2 SVGAGI (reference sequence). The V and J ends lost 6 bases and 2 bases respectively, with 5 bases between them. The CDR3 totals 12 residues.

The chain combines TRBV15 with TRBJ2-1, with 11 bases matching TRBD2. J lost 0 bases, V lost 4 bases, and 20 bases had no gene match. CDR1 LNHNV and CDR2 YYDKDF come from the germline V gene (reference sequence). This CDR3 region has 22 residues. The CDR3 DNA is TGTGCCACCAGCACCTACGTACCTCAGGGGCTAGCGGGAGGAAGCTCCTACAATGAGCAGTTCTTC. It codes for CATSTYVPQGLAGGSSYNEQFF.

This chain joins TRBV11-2 and TRBJ1-5, with TRBD1 matching 10 bases. CDR1 and CDR2 (germline): SGHAT, FQNNGV. The CDR3 runs to 19 residues. Unmatched junction bases numbered 13, after V lost 5 bases and J lost 0 bases. Written as DNA, the CDR3 is TGTGCCAGCAGCCCTCGACAGGGGGCGGAGGGGTATAGCAATCAGCCCCAGCATTTT. This sequence encodes CASSPRQGAEGYSNQPQHF.

This chain connects TRBV10-3 to TRBJ2-7, with 11 bases identical to TRBD2. The CDR3 contains 15 residues. Unmatched junction bases numbered 8, after V lost 4 bases and J lost 6 bases. From germline, CDR1 is ENHRY and CDR2 SYGVKD. Here the CDR3 reads CAISGLAGGVGEQYF. CDR3 DNA sequence: TGTGCCATCAGTGGGTTAGCGGGAGGGGTGGGCGAGCAGTACTTC.

Only one count was recorded for this clone. V usage is TRBV21-1 and J usage is TRBJ2-7; TRBD1 is the table's D call, not checked against the DNA. TRBV21-1 is a known pseudogene. The CDR3 sequence is 16 residues long. The CDR3 DNA follows: TGTGCCAGCAGCAAATGGACCACAGGGGCTACCTACGAGCAGTACTTC. Its protein product is CASSKWTTGATYEQYF.

The chain uses TRBV30 and TRBJ2-7; 7 bases are shared with TRBD2. Germline CDR1 reads GTSNPN; CDR2 reads SVGIG (reference sequence). The CDR3 is made up of 13 amino acids. V was clipped by 5 bases and J by 1 base; unmatched bases: 5. The CDR3 reads CAWGTGLSYEQYF. In DNA form, the CDR3 reads TGTGCCTGGGGAACGGGACTATCCTACGAGCAGTACTTC.

This clone was seen a handful of times. The chain employs TRBV30 and TRBJ2-3; TRBD2 matches 10 bases. The CDR3 is made up of 16 amino acids. The V gene's germline CDR1 is GTSNPN and CDR2 SVGIG (reference sequence). Trimming at V came to 3 bases and at J to 4 bases, leaving 10 bases not matched to a gene. Written as DNA, the CDR3 is TGTGCCTGGAGGGGAGGCCTAGCGGGAGTGGCAGATACGCAGTATTTT. As protein: CAWRGGLAGVADTQYF.

This clone is a singleton in its sample. The chain links TRBV7-8 to TRBJ2-7; possible D gene TRBD2, 5 bases. CDR1 is SGHVS, CDR2 FQNEAQ, per germline. Trimming stripped 5 bases from V and 2 bases from J, with 25 bases between. This CDR3 is built from 18 residues. In nucleotides, the CDR3 is TGTGCCAGCAGCCCGTCAAAATATAGCGTACCATCTACCTACGAGCAGTACTTC. It encodes CASSPSKYSVPSTYEQYF.

The V call is TRBV2, the J call TRBJ1-2, with 7 positions matching TRBD1. V dropped 8 bases and J dropped 8; count of bases not matched to a gene: 14. CDR1 and CDR2 from the germline V gene are SNHLY and FYNNEI. The CDR3 extends over 14 amino acids. CDR3 sequence reads: CASALQGPQEGYTF. The CDR3 region has the DNA TGTGCCAGCGCCTTACAGGGGCCCCAGGAAGGCTACACCTTC. Complete variable domain (other parts from reference TRBV2 and TRBJ1-2): EPEVTQTPSHQVTQMGQEVILRCVPISNHLYFYWYRQILGQKVEFLVSFYNNEISEKSEIFDDQFSVERPDGSNFTLKIRSTKLEDSAMYFCASALQGPQEGYTFGSGTRLTVV.

The chain has TRBV28 and TRBJ2-2; D is undetermined. Germline V CDR1 and CDR2: MDHEN, SYDVKM. The CDR3 contains 12 residues. The V end lost 5 bases, the J end lost 6 bases, and 7 bases lay between the germline ends. CDR3 bases: TGTGCCAGCAGTCTCCGTTCCGGGGAGCTGTTTTTT. Translated: CASSLRSGELFF.

This sequence joins TRBV29-1 and TRBJ1-3; D ambiguous. This CDR3 has 13 amino acids. Germline CDR1 SQVTM, CDR2 ANQGSEA. The V end was cut by 5 bases, the J end by 0 bases, with 8 bases between. CDR3 loop: CSVKGSSGNTIYF. The CDR3 nucleotides read TGCAGCGTTAAAGGGTCCTCTGGAAACACCATATATTTT.

This chain uses TRBV18 with TRBJ2-4; 11 nucleotides align to TRBD2. V gave up 3 bases and J gave up 11 bases; unmatched junction bases: 3. Germline V gene sequence: CDR1 KGHSH, CDR2 LQKENI. CDR3 length equals 13 residues. The CDR3: CASSPSGGAFQYF. The DNA of the CDR3 is TGTGCCAGCTCACCTAGCGGGGGGGCATTTCAGTACTTC.

In its sample, this clone was seen a few times. The chain joins TRBV7-2 to TRBJ2-5; no definite D call. Trimming took 8 bases from V and 5 from J, leaving 15 bases between them. The CDR3 has 13 residues. CDR1 is SGHTA and CDR2 is FQGNSA in the germline V gene. The CDR3: CASGGSTGETQYF. As DNA, the CDR3 is TGTGCCAGCGGTGGTTCAACGGGCGAGACCCAGTACTTC.

The V and J genes are TRBV10-3 and TRBJ1-1; 8 bases are shared with TRBD1. CDR1 is ENHRY and CDR2 is SYGVKD in the germline V gene. CDR3 length: 14 residues. V lost 2 bases and J lost 7; bases outside the gene matches: 6. The CDR3 loop is CAISEARQGIEAFF. The DNA for the CDR3 is TGTGCCATCAGTGAGGCAAGACAGGGGATTGAAGCTTTCTTT.

This clone was observed once. The gene calls are TRBV6-6 and TRBJ2-6; unclear D gene. V lost 2 bases and J 0 bases, leaving 5 bases between the germline ends. Germline CDR1 and CDR2: MNHNY and SVGAGI (reference sequence). The CDR3 runs to 15 residues. The CDR3 sequence is CASSYRASGANVLTF. The CDR3 coding sequence is TGTGCCAGCAGTTACAGGGCCTCTGGGGCCAACGTCCTGACTTTC.